What follows is one TCR beta chain and its context. This record comes from a study of T cell changes during pregnancy in multiple sclerosis. The CDR3 covers 15 residues. Trimming shortened V by 1 base and J by 2 bases, and 9 bases separated the two germline ends. CDR1 and CDR2 (germline): SGHVS, FQNEAQ. Profiling relied on immunoSEQ multiplex PCR, and the TCRdb table lists in-frame clones only, not all of them. There are tens of thousands of clones in the sample; approximately 91% occur only once, and 3.3% lies in the top ten. The V and J genes are TRBV7-8 and TRBJ1-5, with a weak D call TRBD1 (6 bases). Sequencing was performed on peripheral blood, taken before pregnancy. The TCR originated in a female donor with multiple sclerosis, enrolled in a pregnancy study. As DNA, the CDR3 is TGTGCCAGCAGCTTAGGTTGGGGGCGCAATCAGCCCCAGCATTTT. Translation gives CASSLGWGRNQPQHF.